Listed here are 8 T cell receptor beta chains from one sample, sequenced in a study of T cells in Graves' hyperthyroidism and ophthalmopathy. It was RNA transcripts that yielded the amplified TCR beta CDR3 regions. The HTBI primer set drove a first-round RT-PCR of the TCR CDR3. MiXCR was run by TCRdb on the multiplex PCR reads, yielding one entry per CDR3 protein. The sample carries about 160,000 distinct CDR3 sequences, about a tenth recorded once. The sequenced sample was blood. Receptor source: a woman aged 18-29 years with Graves' hyperthyroidism that later progressed to Graves' ophthalmopathy.

This clonotype was picked up many times. The V and J genes are TRBV7-3 and TRBJ1-1; possibly TRBD1 for D (6 bases). Trimming shortened V by 5 bases and J by 4 bases, and 14 bases separated the two germline ends. The CDR3 sequence is 14 residues long. Germline CDR1 reads SGHTA; CDR2 reads FQGTGA. The CDR3 DNA follows: TGTGCCAGCAGCGCCAGGGGTGGGGGCACTGAAGCTTTCTTT. Protein sequence: CASSARGGGTEAFF.

With regard to this clonotype: Being one base from a much bigger clone, this may be a read error. The chain employs TRBV28 and TRBJ2-6, with D possibly matching TRBD2 (7 bases). Per the germline V gene, CDR1 is MDHEN and CDR2 is SYDVKM. This CDR3 has 16 residues. CDR3 DNA: TGTGCCAGCAGTCCCCCGGGGGGCTCTGGGGCCAACGTCCTGGCTTTC. It translates to CASSPPGGSGANVLAF. The entire variable domain, with the rest obtained from reference TRBV28 and TRBJ2-6, is as follows: DVKVTQSSRYLVKRTGEKVFLECVQDMDHENMFWYRQDPGLGLRLIYFSYDVKMKEKGDIPEGYSVSREKKERFSLILESASTNQTSMYLCASSPPGGSGANVLAFGAGSRLTVL.

This clonotype was picked up many times. The CDR3 loop is CASSEVRTYTSTDTQYF. The CDR3 DNA reads as TGCGCCAGCAGTGAGGTCCGGACTTATACCTCCACAGATACGCAGTATTTT. This rearrangement joins TRBV10-1 to TRBJ2-3, with D maybe TRBD2 (5 bases). The ends were cut back, 2 bases at V and 2 bases at J, with 17 bases in the middle. Germline lookup yields CDR1 WNHNN and CDR2 SYGVQD (reference sequence). The CDR3 runs 17 residues.

Remarks on this clonotype: One base away lies a much larger clone, so this may be a sequencing read error. The chain is built from TRBV3-1 and TRBJ1-4, with TRBD1 matching over 12 bases. The CDR3 has 17 amino acids. Germline values: CDR1 LGHDT, CDR2 YNNKEL (reference sequence). The CDR3 DNA reads TGTACCAGCAGCCAATCACCGGGACAGGGGGCGCTTGAAAAACTGTTTTTT. It specifies CTSSQSPGQGALEKLFF. The whole variable domain, filled in from reference TRBV3-1 and TRBJ1-4, reads DTAVSQTPKYLVTQMGNDKSIKCEQNLGHDTMYWYKQDSKKFLKIMFSYNNKELIINETVPNRFSPKSPDKAHLNLHINSLELGDSAVYFCTSSQSPGQGALEKLFFGSGTQLSVL.

This clonotype was counted many times. V gene TRBV30 combines with J gene TRBJ1-2; D is perhaps TRBD1 (6 bases). This CDR3 region has 12 residues. Germline CDR1 is GTSNPN and CDR2 is SVGIG (reference sequence). Deletions cut 1 base from V and 8 bases from J, with 11 bases between. The CDR3 reads CAWSAGGWGYTF. For the CDR3, the DNA is TGTGCCTGGAGTGCGGGGGGCTGGGGCTACACCTTC.

This clonotype was observed at least ten times. A much larger clone sits a single nucleotide away, making a read error possible. The rearrangement links TRBV7-8 to TRBJ2-1; 9 nucleotides match TRBD2. In germline, CDR1 is SGHVS, CDR2 FQNEAQ. This CDR3 region has 16 residues. The CDR3: CTSSRVVAGANNEQFF. The CDR3 DNA reads as TGTACCAGCAGCAGGGTGGTAGCGGGAGCCAACAATGAGCAGTTCTTC.

This clonotype was observed many times. CDR3 nucleotides: TGTGCCAGCAGAAACTCGGGGGGCCGTAACTATGGCTACACCTTC. This gives the protein CASRNSGGRNYGYTF. The chain uses TRBV11-2 and TRBJ1-2; D is perhaps TRBD1 (6 bases). Trimming stripped 6 bases from V and 1 base from J, with 15 bases between. Germline V gene data show CDR1 as SGHAT and CDR2 as FQNNGV. The CDR3 length is 15 residues.

This clonotype occurred many times. This CDR3 reads CASSNDRDAYNEQFF. CDR3 DNA sequence: TGTGCCAGCAGTAATGACCGGGACGCCTACAATGAGCAGTTCTTC. This chain connects TRBV4-2 to TRBJ2-1; either TRBD1 or TRBD2 may fit D (5 bases each). The CDR3 is made up of 15 amino acids. In germline, CDR1 is LGHNA, CDR2 YNFKEQ. Trimming took 6 bases from V and 2 from J, leaving 14 bases between them.